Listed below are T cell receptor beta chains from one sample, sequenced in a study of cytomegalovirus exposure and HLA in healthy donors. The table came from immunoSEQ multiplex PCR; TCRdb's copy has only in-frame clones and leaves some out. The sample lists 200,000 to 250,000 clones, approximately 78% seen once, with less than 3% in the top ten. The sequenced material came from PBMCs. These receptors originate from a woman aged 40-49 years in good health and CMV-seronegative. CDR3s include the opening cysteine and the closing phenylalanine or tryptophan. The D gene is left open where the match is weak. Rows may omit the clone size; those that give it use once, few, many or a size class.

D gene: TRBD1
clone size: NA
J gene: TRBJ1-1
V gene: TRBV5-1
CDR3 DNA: TGCGCCAGCAGCCGACAGGGGACGAACACTGAAGCTTTCTTT
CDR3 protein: CASSRQGTNTEAFF

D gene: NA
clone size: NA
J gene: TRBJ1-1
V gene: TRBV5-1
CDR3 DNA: TGCGCCAGCAGCTGGGACACCCTAGCTGAAGCTTTCTTT
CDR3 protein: CASSWDTLAEAFF

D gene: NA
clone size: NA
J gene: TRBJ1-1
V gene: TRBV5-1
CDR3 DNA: TGCGCCAGCAGCTTGGGCCCAGGGAACACTGAAGCTTTCTTT
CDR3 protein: CASSLGPGNTEAFF

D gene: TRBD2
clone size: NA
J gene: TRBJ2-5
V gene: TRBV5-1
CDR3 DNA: TGCGCCAGCAGCGCGGGACTAGCGGGAGTAGGTGAGACCCAGTACTTC
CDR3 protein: CASSAGLAGVGETQYF

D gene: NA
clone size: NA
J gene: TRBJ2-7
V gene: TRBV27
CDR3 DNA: TGTGCCAGCAGTTCTAGCAACCTCGAGCAGTACTTC
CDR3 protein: CASSSSNLEQYF

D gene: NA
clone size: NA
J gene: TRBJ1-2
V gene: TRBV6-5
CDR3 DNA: TGTGCCAGCAGTTACTCTCAGGGGTCGCGGTTTTATGGCTACACCTTC
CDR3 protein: CASSYSQGSRFYGYTF

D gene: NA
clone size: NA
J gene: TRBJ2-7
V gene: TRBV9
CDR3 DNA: TGTGCCAGCAGCGGGGACGGGGGTCGCGGCGAGCAGTACTTC
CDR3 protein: CASSGDGGRGEQYF

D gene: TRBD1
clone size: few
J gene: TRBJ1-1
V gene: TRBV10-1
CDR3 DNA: TGCGCCAGCAGAGACGACAGGGCTAGAACCCAAACTGAAGCTTTCTTT
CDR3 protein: CASRDDRARTQTEAFF

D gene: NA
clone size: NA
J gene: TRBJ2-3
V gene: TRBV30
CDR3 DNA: TGTGCCTGGAGCCGGGGGGATACGCAGTATTTT
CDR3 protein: CAWSRGDTQYF

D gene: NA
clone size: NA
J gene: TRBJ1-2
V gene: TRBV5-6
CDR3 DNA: TGTGCCAGCAGCCGCAAAGACCGGGGGTCTTTTGGCTACACCTTC
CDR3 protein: CASSRKDRGSFGYTF

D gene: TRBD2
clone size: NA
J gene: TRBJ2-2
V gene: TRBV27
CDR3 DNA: TGTGCCAGCAGTCCCTCGCTCGGACTAGCGGGAGTATCCGGGGAGCTGTTTTTT
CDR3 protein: CASSPSLGLAGVSGELFF

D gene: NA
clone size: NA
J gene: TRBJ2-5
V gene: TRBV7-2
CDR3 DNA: TGTGCCAGCAGCTTAAGGGGGGAGACCCAGTACTTC
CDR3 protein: CASSLRGETQYF

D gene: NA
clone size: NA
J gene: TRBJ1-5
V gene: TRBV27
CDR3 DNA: TGTGCCAGCAGTATCAGGGGTAGCAATCAGCCCCAGCATTTT
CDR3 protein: CASSIRGSNQPQHF

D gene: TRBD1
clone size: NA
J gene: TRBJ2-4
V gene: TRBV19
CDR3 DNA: TGTGCCAGTAGCCAAGGACAGGGAATCGTAGCCAAAAACATTCAGTACTTC
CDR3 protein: CASSQGQGIVAKNIQYF

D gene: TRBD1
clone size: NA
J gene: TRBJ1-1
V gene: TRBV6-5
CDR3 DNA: TGTGCCAGCAGTTTGAGCGGACAGGGGGCAACTGAAGCTTTCTTT
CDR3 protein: CASSLSGQGATEAFF

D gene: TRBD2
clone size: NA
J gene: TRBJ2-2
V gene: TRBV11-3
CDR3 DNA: TGTGCCAGCAGCACCGGGACTAGCGGGAGCGGGGAGCTGTTTTTT
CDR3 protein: CASSTGTSGSGELFF

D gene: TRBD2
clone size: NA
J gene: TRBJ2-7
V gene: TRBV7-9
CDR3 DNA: TGTGCCAGCAGCTCCGGGACTACTGTGGACGAGCAGTACTTC
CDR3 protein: CASSSGTTVDEQYF